Listed below are T cell receptor beta chains from one sample, sequenced in a study of beta chain features in type 1 diabetes. Data came from immunoSEQ multiplex PCR; TCRdb stores just in-frame clones and leaves some out. The table shows about 25,000 clones, with 55% to 70% occurring only once. Specimen: stem cell memory CD4+ T cells from blood. These TCRs come from a woman aged 40 to 50 with type 1 diabetes. The CDR3 runs from the conserved cysteine through the conserved F or W. The order of the fields is CDR3 DNA, CDR3 protein, J gene, D gene, clone size, V gene. The D gene is left open where the match is weak. Only part of the rows carry a size: once, few, many, or a class if the clone is expanded.

TGTGCCAGTAGTTGGTACAGGGGGCCAGGGGCCAACGTCCTGACTTTC,CASSWYRGPGANVLTF,TRBJ2-6,TRBD1,.,TRBV19
TGCGCCAGCAGCTGGGGGGACAGGGGGAACACCGGGGAGCTGTTTTTT,CASSWGDRGNTGELFF,TRBJ2-2,TRBD1,.,TRBV5-1
TGCGCCAGCAGCTTAACTAGCGGGAGGAACAATGAGCAGTTCTTC,CASSLTSGRNNEQFF,TRBJ2-1,TRBD2,.,TRBV5-1
TGTGCCAGCAGCTTACTAGCGGCCTTCACAGATACGCAGTATTTT,CASSLLAAFTDTQYF,TRBJ2-3,TRBD2,.,TRBV7-9
TGTGCCAGCAGCCCGACATCTAGCAATCAGCCCCAGCATTTT,CASSPTSSNQPQHF,TRBJ1-5,.,.,TRBV11-2
TGTGCCAGTAGTAAAAGGCTAGCGATAGGTGATACGCAGTATTTT,CASSKRLAIGDTQYF,TRBJ2-3,.,.,TRBV19
TGTGCCAGCAGCCAGCACTACTCTTCCCTAGCAGATACGCAGTATTTT,CASSQHYSSLADTQYF,TRBJ2-3,.,once,TRBV14
TGTGCCAGCAGCTATGGACAGGGGGGGCAAGAGACCCAGTACTTC,CASSYGQGGQETQYF,TRBJ2-5,TRBD1,.,TRBV7-2
TGTGCCAGCAGCTTGGTTAGGGGGCGGAACACTGAAGCTTTCTTT,CASSLVRGRNTEAFF,TRBJ1-1,TRBD1,few,TRBV5-6
TGTGCCAGCAGCTACCAGCGGGGGCGCACAGATACGCAGTATTTT,CASSYQRGRTDTQYF,TRBJ2-3,TRBD2,few,TRBV7-2
TGTGCCAGCGGGGACAGGGACACTGAAGCTTTCTTT,CASGDRDTEAFF,TRBJ1-1,TRBD1,.,TRBV28
TGTGCCAGCAGCTTAGGAGAAAGCAATCAGCCCCAGCATTTT,CASSLGESNQPQHF,TRBJ1-5,.,once,TRBV7-2
TGTGCCAGCAGCCGGACAGCCACCTACGAGCAGTACTTC,CASSRTATYEQYF,TRBJ2-7,.,.,TRBV7-2
TGTGCCAGCAGTAGACAGAGCGCTGAAGCTTTCTTT,CASSRQSAEAFF,TRBJ1-1,.,.,TRBV5-4
TGCGCCAGCAGCATTGGACAGGACAGTTCACCCCTCCACTTT,CASSIGQDSSPLHF,TRBJ1-6,TRBD1,few,TRBV5-1
TGTGCCAGCAGCTCCCAGGGCGGCTACAATGAGCAGTTCTTC,CASSSQGGYNEQFF,TRBJ2-1,.,.,TRBV7-2
TGTGCCAGCTCACCTCCCGGGACAGGGGGCTATGGCTACACCTTC,CASSPPGTGGYGYTF,TRBJ1-2,TRBD1,.,TRBV18
TGTGCCAGCAGTTTATCAGGGGGTAGCAATCAGCCCCAGCATTTT,CASSLSGGSNQPQHF,TRBJ1-5,TRBD1,.,TRBV28
TGCGCCAGCAGCCAACCCGGGACAGGGAGTGGCGAGCAGTACTTC,CASSQPGTGSGEQYF,TRBJ2-7,TRBD1,once,TRBV23-1
TGTGCCAGCAGTTTAGCTAGCGGGAGGGCATACACCGGGGAGCTGTTTTTT,CASSLASGRAYTGELFF,TRBJ2-2,TRBD2,.,TRBV28
TGTGCCAGCAGCCGCAGGGGCGGGGGGGCCGCAGATACGCAGTATTTT,CASSRRGGGAADTQYF,TRBJ2-3,TRBD2,.,TRBV7-2
TGCGCCAGCAGCTTGGCAGGGGCAGACTACGAGCAGTACTTC,CASSLAGADYEQYF,TRBJ2-7,.,.,TRBV5-1
TGTGCCAGCAGCCTTCACAGGGATGGACAGCCCCAGCATTTT,CASSLHRDGQPQHF,TRBJ1-5,.,.,TRBV6-5
TGTGCCAGCAGCTTAGGGTTGACTAGCGGGGGAGCCCAAGAGACCCAGTACTTC,CASSLGLTSGGAQETQYF,TRBJ2-5,TRBD2,.,TRBV7-2
TGCGCCAGCAGCTTGTTCCTCCGGGAGACCCAGTACTTC,CASSLFLRETQYF,TRBJ2-5,.,.,TRBV5-1
TGTGCCAGCACTTCGGGACAGAACACTGAAGCTTTCTTT,CASTSGQNTEAFF,TRBJ1-1,.,.,TRBV4-2
TGCGCCAGCAGCTTCCGACAGGGGAACACTGAAGCTTTCTTT,CASSFRQGNTEAFF,TRBJ1-1,TRBD1,.,TRBV5-1
TGTGCCAGCAGCCCTCTGGCGGGAGTACCAGATACGCAGTATTTT,CASSPLAGVPDTQYF,TRBJ2-3,TRBD2,.,TRBV4-2
TGTGCCAGCAGCTTATCCGGGACTAGCGGGCTCTACAATGAGCAGTTCTTC,CASSLSGTSGLYNEQFF,TRBJ2-1,TRBD2,few,TRBV11-2
TGTGCCAGCAGCTTGCAGGGGAGGGCAGAGACCCAGTACTTC,CASSLQGRAETQYF,TRBJ2-5,.,.,TRBV7-3
TGTGCCAGCAGCTCCCTTCGCGGGGACGAGCAGTACTTC,CASSSLRGDEQYF,TRBJ2-7,.,.,TRBV6-5
TGTGCCAGCAGTGTAAGCAGGTCAGGGGAGCAGTTCTTC,CASSVSRSGEQFF,TRBJ2-1,.,.,TRBV6-4
TGCGCCAGCAGCCAAGGGGGGACAGGGAACGAAAAACTGTTTTTT,CASSQGGTGNEKLFF,TRBJ1-4,TRBD1,.,TRBV4-3
TGTGCCAGCATTGGGACAGGGGGCTCGTGGAATGAGCAGTTCTTC,CASIGTGGSWNEQFF,TRBJ2-1,TRBD1,.,TRBV6-5
TGTGCCAGCAGTCGAGGGGGGGAAACCGGGGAGCTGTTTTTT,CASSRGGETGELFF,TRBJ2-2,.,.,TRBV28